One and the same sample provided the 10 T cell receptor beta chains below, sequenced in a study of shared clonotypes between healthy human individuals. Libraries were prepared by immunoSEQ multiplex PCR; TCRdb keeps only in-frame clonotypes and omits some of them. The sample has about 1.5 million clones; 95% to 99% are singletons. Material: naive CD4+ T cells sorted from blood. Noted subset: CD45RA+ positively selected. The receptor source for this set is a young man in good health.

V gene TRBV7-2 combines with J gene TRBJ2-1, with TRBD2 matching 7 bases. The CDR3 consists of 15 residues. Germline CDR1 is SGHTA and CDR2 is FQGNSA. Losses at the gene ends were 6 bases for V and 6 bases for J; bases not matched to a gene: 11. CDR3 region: CASSSSGVTVNEQFF. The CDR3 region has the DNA TGTGCCAGCAGTTCAAGCGGGGTGACTGTCAATGAGCAGTTCTTC.

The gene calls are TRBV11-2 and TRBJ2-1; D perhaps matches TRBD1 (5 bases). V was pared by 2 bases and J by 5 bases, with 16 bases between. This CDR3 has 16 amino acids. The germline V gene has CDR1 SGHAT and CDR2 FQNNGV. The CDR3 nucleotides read TGTGCCAGCAGCTTACCTCCCAGGGCGCTACACAATGAGCAGTTCTTC. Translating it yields CASSLPPRALHNEQFF.

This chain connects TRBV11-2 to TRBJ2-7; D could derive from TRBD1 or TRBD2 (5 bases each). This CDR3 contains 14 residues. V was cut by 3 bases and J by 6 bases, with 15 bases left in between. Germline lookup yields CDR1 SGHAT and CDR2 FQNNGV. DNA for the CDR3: TGTGCCAGCAGCTTGCTCCAGGGAGTTTCCGAGCAGTACTTC. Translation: CASSLLQGVSEQYF.

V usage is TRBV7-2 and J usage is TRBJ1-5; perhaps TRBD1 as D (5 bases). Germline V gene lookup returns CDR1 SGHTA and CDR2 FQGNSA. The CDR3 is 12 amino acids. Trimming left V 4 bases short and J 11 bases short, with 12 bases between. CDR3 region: CASSSWRGSQHF. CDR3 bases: TGTGCCAGCAGCTCATGGCGGGGGTCCCAGCATTTT.

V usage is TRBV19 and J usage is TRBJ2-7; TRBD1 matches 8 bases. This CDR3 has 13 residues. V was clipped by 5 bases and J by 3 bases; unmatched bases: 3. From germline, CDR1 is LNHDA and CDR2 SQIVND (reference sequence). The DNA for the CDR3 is TGTGCCAGTAGTGCACAGGGGGGCTACGAGCAGTACTTC. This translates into CASSAQGGYEQYF.

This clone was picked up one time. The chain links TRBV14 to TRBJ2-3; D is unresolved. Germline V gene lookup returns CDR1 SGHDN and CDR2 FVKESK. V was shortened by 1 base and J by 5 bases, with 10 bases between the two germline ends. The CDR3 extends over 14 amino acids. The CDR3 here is CASSQGLPRDTQYF. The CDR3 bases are TGTGCCAGCAGCCAAGGACTTCCTAGAGATACGCAGTATTTT. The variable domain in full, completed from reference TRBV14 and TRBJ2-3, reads EAGVTQFPSHSVIEKGQTVTLRCDPISGHDNLYWYRRVMGKEIKFLLHFVKESKQDESGMPNNRFLAERTGGTYSTLKVQPAELEDSGVYFCASSQGLPRDTQYFGPGTRLTVL.

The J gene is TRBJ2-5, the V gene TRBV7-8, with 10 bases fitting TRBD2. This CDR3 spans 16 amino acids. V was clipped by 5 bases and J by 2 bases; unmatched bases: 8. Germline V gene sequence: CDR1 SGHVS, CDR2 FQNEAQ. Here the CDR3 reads CASSPPSGSVQETQYF. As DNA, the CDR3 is TGTGCCAGCAGCCCACCTAGCGGGAGTGTTCAAGAGACCCAGTACTTC.

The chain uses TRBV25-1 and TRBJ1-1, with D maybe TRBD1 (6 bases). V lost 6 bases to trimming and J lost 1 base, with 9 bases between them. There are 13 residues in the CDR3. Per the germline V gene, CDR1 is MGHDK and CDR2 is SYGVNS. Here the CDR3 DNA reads TGTGCCAGCAGCCCGACAGGGAACACTGAAGCTTTCTTT. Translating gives CASSPTGNTEAFF.

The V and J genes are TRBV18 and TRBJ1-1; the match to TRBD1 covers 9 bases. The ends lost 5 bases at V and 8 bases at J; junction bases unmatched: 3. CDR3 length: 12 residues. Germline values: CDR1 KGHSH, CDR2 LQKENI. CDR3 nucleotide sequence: TGTGCCAGCTCAAGAGGGACAGGGGAAGCTTTCTTT. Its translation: CASSRGTGEAFF.

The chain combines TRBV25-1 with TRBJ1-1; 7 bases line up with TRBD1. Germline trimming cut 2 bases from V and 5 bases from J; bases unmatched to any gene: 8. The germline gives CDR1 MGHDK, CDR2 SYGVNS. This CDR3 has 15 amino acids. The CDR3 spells CASSEMGRGHTEAFF. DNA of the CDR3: TGTGCCAGCAGTGAAATGGGGAGGGGGCATACTGAAGCTTTCTTT.